The 30 T cell receptor beta chains below were found in one sample sequenced in a study of pediatric ulcerative colitis. The protocol was immunoSEQ multiplex PCR, while the TCRdb copy is restricted to in-frame clones and leaves out a portion. The data show roughly 37,000 clones, over 80% seen once. Source material: blood. The receptors come from a girl between 5 and 17 years old with moderate ulcerative colitis.

CDR3 region: CASSQVLRSGEAFF. The CDR3 coding sequence is TGCGCCAGCAGCCAAGTTCTCCGTTCGGGTGAAGCTTTCTTT. V and J are TRBV4-1 and TRBJ1-1; no definite D call. V was trimmed by 1 base and J by 7 bases, leaving 13 bases between them. The CDR3 spans 14 residues. Germline V CDR1 and CDR2: MGHRA, YSYEKL.

V usage is TRBV10-3 and J usage is TRBJ1-5; D might be TRBD1 (5 bases). The germline CDR1 and CDR2 sequences are ENHRY and SYGVKD. The length of the CDR3 is 13 residues. V was trimmed by 10 bases and J by 7 bases, leaving 17 bases between them. The CDR3 nucleotides read TGTGCCACTAAACGGGGGGGTGGGCAGCCCCAGCATTTT. Translating gives CATKRGGGQPQHF.

The rearrangement links TRBV28 to TRBJ1-2; D is uncertain. This CDR3 spans 14 amino acids. Germline loops: CDR1 MDHEN, CDR2 SYDVKM. Trimming stripped 5 bases from V and 8 bases from J, with 18 bases between. CDR3 loop: CASSGDQKRWGYTF. The CDR3, as DNA: TGTGCCAGCAGTGGAGACCAAAAACGATGGGGCTACACCTTC.

The V and J genes are TRBV15 and TRBJ1-4; TRBD1 matches at 7 bases. CDR1 and CDR2 from the germline V gene are LNHNV and YYDKDF (reference sequence). The CDR3 sequence is 13 residues long. Trimming removed 7 bases from V and 5 bases from J; junction bases left unmatched: 4. CDR3 loop: CATTGQPNEKLFF. CDR3 nucleotides: TGTGCCACCACGGGACAGCCGAATGAAAAACTGTTTTTT.

The chain is built from TRBV5-1 and TRBJ2-7; D is possibly TRBD1 or TRBD2 (5 bases each). Trimming removed 7 bases at V and 0 bases at J, with 17 bases between. CDR1 SGHRS and CDR2 YFSETQ come from the germline V gene. The CDR3 is made up of 15 amino acids. The CDR3 sequence: CASWVGDPASYEQYF. The CDR3 DNA follows: TGCGCCAGCTGGGTAGGGGACCCTGCCTCCTACGAGCAGTACTTC.

CDR3 nucleotide sequence: TGTGCCAGCAGTGAAGGTTTTTTACCCACAGATACGCAGTATTTT. Its translation is CASSEGFLPTDTQYF. V gene TRBV2 combines with J gene TRBJ2-3; the D is unclear. There are 15 residues in the CDR3. The germline gives CDR1 SNHLY, CDR2 FYNNEI. Deletions cut 1 base from V and 2 bases from J, with 10 bases between.

This rearrangement joins TRBV19 to TRBJ2-3, with 8 bases fitting TRBD2. Germline trimming cut 4 bases from V and 4 bases from J; bases unmatched to any gene: 7. Germline CDR1 reads LNHDA; CDR2 reads SQIVND (reference sequence). The CDR3 contains 15 residues. CDR3 in DNA: TGTGCCAGTAGTAAGACTAGCGCGCAAGCAGATACGCAGTATTTT. As protein: CASSKTSAQADTQYF. Using reference TRBV19 and TRBJ2-3 for the parts outside the CDR3, the full variable domain is DGGITQSPKYLFRKEGQNVTLSCEQNLNHDAMYWYRQDPGQGLRLIYYSQIVNDFQKGDIAEGYSVSREKKESFPLTVTSAQKNPTAFYLCASSKTSAQADTQYFGPGTRLTVL.

This chain joins TRBV5-1 and TRBJ2-7; 8 bases are shared with TRBD2. The V gene's germline CDR1 is SGHRS and CDR2 YFSETQ. This CDR3 spans 14 amino acids. With 4 bases clipped from V and 0 bases from J, the junction kept 3 bases outside the gene matches. In DNA form, the CDR3 reads TGCGCCAGCAGCCCGGGGGGGAGCTCCTACGAGCAGTACTTC. Translated: CASSPGGSSYEQYF.

This clone has only one observation. The chain couples TRBV28 to TRBJ2-1; 14 nucleotides agree with TRBD2. The V and J ends lost 2 bases and 0 bases, in that order; junction bases with no gene match: 9. The CDR3 length is 20 residues. Germline assignment: CDR1 MDHEN and CDR2 SYDVKM. The CDR3 coding sequence is TGTGCCAGCAGTTTAGGGACTAGCGGGAGTGGGGACAACTCCTACAATGAGCAGTTCTTC. The encoded protein is CASSLGTSGSGDNSYNEQFF.

V and J are TRBV10-3 and TRBJ1-2; the D gene is possibly TRBD1 (6 bases). Trimming stripped 3 bases from V and 4 bases from J, with 9 bases between. The CDR3 is 13 residues long. Germline V lookup: CDR1 ENHRY, CDR2 SYGVKD. CDR3 sequence (DNA): TGTGCCATCAGTGAAGACAGGACCTATGGCTACACCTTC. Encoded protein: CAISEDRTYGYTF.

This rearrangement joins TRBV5-1 to TRBJ2-1; D gene uncertain. V lost 0 bases and J lost 7, with 11 bases in between. The CDR3 consists of 14 residues. CDR1 is SGHRS and CDR2 is YFSETQ in the germline V gene. The CDR3 protein is CASSLVYARNEQFF. CDR3 coding DNA: TGCGCCAGCAGCTTGGTGTATGCTCGGAATGAGCAGTTCTTC.

The CDR3: CASSKGELTALDTQYF. As DNA, the CDR3 is TGTGCCAGCAGCAAAGGGGAGTTGACCGCTTTAGATACGCAGTATTTT. The chain links TRBV4-2 to TRBJ2-3, with D perhaps TRBD1 or TRBD2 (5 bases each). Germline V lookup: CDR1 LGHNA, CDR2 YNFKEQ. The length of the CDR3 is 16 residues. The V and J ends lost 5 bases and 5 bases respectively, with 20 bases between them.

This sequence joins TRBV5-4 and TRBJ2-3; TRBD2 matches at 8 bases. This CDR3 comprises 16 residues. J was trimmed by 1 base and V by 4 bases; bases with no gene match: 8. The germline V gene encodes CDR1 SGHNT and CDR2 YYREEE (reference sequence). CDR3 residues: CASSASGGGRTDTQYF. CDR3 DNA: TGTGCCAGCAGCGCCTCAGGCGGGGGGCGCACAGATACGCAGTATTTT.

V is TRBV6-1 and J is TRBJ2-7; perhaps TRBD2 as D (5 bases). Trimming took off 2 bases at V and 3 bases at J, with 11 bases between the two ends. From germline, CDR1 is MNHNS and CDR2 SASEGT. The CDR3 runs 14 residues. The CDR3 loop reads CASSEFEGYYEQYF. Here the CDR3 DNA reads TGTGCCAGCAGTGAATTCGAGGGTTACTACGAGCAGTACTTC.

This sequence joins TRBV25-1 and TRBJ2-5; 7 bases agree with TRBD1. The CDR3 contains 15 residues. Per germline, CDR1 MGHDK and CDR2 SYGVNS. The J segment lost 5 bases and the V segment lost 5 bases, leaving 11 bases of the junction unmatched. The DNA of the CDR3 is TGTGCCAGCAGTCTGCGGACAGGAACCAGCGAGACCCAGTACTTC. Translation: CASSLRTGTSETQYF.

The V and J genes are TRBV6-4 and TRBJ2-7; tentative D call: TRBD1 (6 bases). CDR3 size: 16 residues. Trimming shortened V by 3 bases and J by 0 bases, and 15 bases separated the two germline ends. In germline, CDR1 is MRHNA, CDR2 SNTAGT. The CDR3 here is CASSEPGHATSYEQYF. CDR3 nucleotide sequence: TGTGCCAGCAGTGAACCGGGACATGCGACCTCCTACGAGCAGTACTTC.

This chain uses TRBV4-1 with TRBJ1-4; no reliable D call. The V end lost 1 base, the J end lost 6 bases, and 12 bases lay between the germline ends. Germline values: CDR1 MGHRA, CDR2 YSYEKL. The CDR3 is made up of 15 amino acids. CDR3 residues: CASSQARASDEKLFF. The CDR3 bases are TGCGCCAGCAGCCAAGCGAGGGCAAGTGATGAAAAACTGTTTTTT.

The chain couples TRBV28 to TRBJ2-1, with unresolved D. The germline CDR1 and CDR2 sequences are MDHEN and SYDVKM. This CDR3 contains 14 residues. V lost 4 bases and J lost 3, with 10 bases in between. CDR3 protein: CASSSQAVYNEQFF. As DNA, the CDR3 is TGTGCCAGCAGTTCCCAGGCCGTCTACAATGAGCAGTTCTTC.

The chain employs TRBV5-1 and TRBJ2-7, with TRBD2 matching 9 bases. The CDR3 sequence is 14 residues long. The ends lost 0 bases at V and 4 bases at J; junction bases unmatched: 2. CDR1 and CDR2 from the germline V gene are SGHRS and YFSETQ. The CDR3 is CASSLGAGGYEQYF. The CDR3 coding sequence is TGCGCCAGCAGCTTGGGAGCGGGAGGATACGAGCAGTACTTC.

Of note for this clone: The sample has other DNA sequences that encode this CDR3 too. V gene TRBV5-6 combines with J gene TRBJ2-5; TRBD1 matches at 9 bases. V was clipped by 4 bases and J by 1 base; unmatched bases: 8. CDR1 and CDR2 from the germline V gene are SGHDT and YYEEEE. There are 16 residues in the CDR3. In DNA form, the CDR3 reads TGTGCCAGCAGCGTCGCCGGGACAGGGATCCAAGAGACCCAGTACTTC. Its protein is CASSVAGTGIQETQYF.

Points on this clone: One end of the junction does not line up with germline, which may come from a read error. The chain couples TRBV5-1 to TRBJ2-7; TRBD1 is a possible D gene (6 bases). The germline V gene encodes CDR1 SGHRS and CDR2 YFSETQ. The CDR3 extends over 15 amino acids. The CDR3 bases are TGCGCCAGCAGTTTGGCCGGAACAGGGCCCTACGAGCAGTACTTC. Translation gives CASSLAGTGPYEQYF.

This chain links TRBV6-5 with TRBJ1-1; 9 bases line up with TRBD1. This CDR3 spans 14 amino acids. The V gene's germline CDR1 is MNHEY and CDR2 SVGAGI. After removal of 6 bases from V and 1 base from J, the junction contained 3 bases not matched to a gene. DNA for the CDR3: TGTGCCAGCAGACGACAGGGGGGGAACACTGAAGCTTTCTTT. Translated: CASRRQGGNTEAFF.

V gene TRBV6-5 combines with J gene TRBJ1-1; no reliable D call. V was clipped by 0 bases and J by 1 base, with 6 bases between them. Germline CDR1 reads MNHEY; CDR2 reads SVGAGI. CDR3 length: 14 residues. This chain's CDR3 is CASSYSQENTEAFF. The CDR3 nucleotides are TGTGCCAGCAGTTACTCGCAAGAGAACACTGAAGCTTTCTTT.

This chain connects TRBV7-9 to TRBJ1-5; the D gene is possibly TRBD1 (6 bases). V lost 7 bases to trimming and J lost 7 bases, with 17 bases between them. CDR3 length equals 14 residues. Germline-derived CDR1 and CDR2 are SEHNR and FQNEAQ (reference sequence). The CDR3 bases are TGTGCCAGCACCATAGGGGGGGAGGGCCAGCCCCAGCATTTT. Its protein is CASTIGGEGQPQHF.

The chain joins TRBV6-5 to TRBJ1-5, with 8 bases identical to TRBD1. Germline CDR1 and CDR2: MNHEY and SVGAGI. V lost 0 bases to trimming and J lost 2 bases; unmatched junction nucleotides: 0. There are 15 residues in the CDR3. Here the CDR3 reads CASSYSTGGNQPQHF. The CDR3 DNA is TGTGCCAGCAGTTACTCGACAGGGGGCAATCAGCCCCAGCATTTT.

This clone showed up just a few times. The chain is built from TRBV19 and TRBJ1-5; D possibly corresponds to TRBD1 (6 bases). The germline V gene encodes CDR1 LNHDA and CDR2 SQIVND (reference sequence). V lost 0 bases and J 6 bases, leaving 18 bases between the germline ends. This CDR3 contains 17 residues. CDR3 bases: TGTGCCAGTAGTATAGATCAATATCGCAGGGGCATTCAGCCCCAGCATTTT. Translated, it gives CASSIDQYRRGIQPQHF.

Here the CDR3 DNA reads TGTGCCAGCAGCCCCCAACCTGGGCGGGGGCGAAACACCGGGGAGCTGTTTTTT. Amino acid sequence: CASSPQPGRGRNTGELFF. The gene calls are TRBV7-8 and TRBJ2-2, with a weak D call TRBD2 (7 bases). V was pared by 5 bases and J by 2 bases, with 21 bases between. The CDR3 is 18 amino acids. The germline V gene encodes CDR1 SGHVS and CDR2 FQNEAQ.

The chain employs TRBV5-6 and TRBJ2-2; D ambiguous. V dropped 2 bases and J dropped 7 bases, with 18 bases sitting between them. Germline V gene data show CDR1 as SGHDT and CDR2 as YYEEEE. This CDR3 region has 16 residues. CDR3 sequence: CASSFVRTARLGELFF. CDR3 nucleotides: TGTGCCAGCAGCTTTGTTAGAACAGCACGTCTCGGGGAGCTGTTTTTT.

The chain has TRBV28 and TRBJ1-1; TRBD1 aligns across 8 bases. Trimming removed 7 bases from V and 1 base from J; junction bases left unmatched: 5. The germline CDR1 and CDR2 sequences are MDHEN and SYDVKM. The CDR3 loop spans 14 amino acids. The CDR3 DNA is TGTGCCAGCACGTACAGGGGGGGGAACACTGAAGCTTTCTTT. Translating gives CASTYRGGNTEAFF. Combining the CDR3 with reference TRBV28 and TRBJ1-1 gives the whole variable domain DVKVTQSSRYLVKRTGEKVFLECVQDMDHENMFWYRQDPGLGLRLIYFSYDVKMKEKGDIPEGYSVSREKKERFSLILESASTNQTSMYLCASTYRGGNTEAFFGQGTRLTVV.

The rearrangement links TRBV5-1 to TRBJ2-7; 8 nucleotides align to TRBD2. This CDR3 has 15 amino acids. V lost 4 bases to trimming and J lost 2 bases; unmatched junction nucleotides: 8. The germline CDR1 and CDR2 sequences are SGHRS and YFSETQ. The DNA for the CDR3 is TGCGCCAGCAGCCCACTTAGCGGGACCGCCTACGAGCAGTACTTC. Encoded protein: CASSPLSGTAYEQYF.